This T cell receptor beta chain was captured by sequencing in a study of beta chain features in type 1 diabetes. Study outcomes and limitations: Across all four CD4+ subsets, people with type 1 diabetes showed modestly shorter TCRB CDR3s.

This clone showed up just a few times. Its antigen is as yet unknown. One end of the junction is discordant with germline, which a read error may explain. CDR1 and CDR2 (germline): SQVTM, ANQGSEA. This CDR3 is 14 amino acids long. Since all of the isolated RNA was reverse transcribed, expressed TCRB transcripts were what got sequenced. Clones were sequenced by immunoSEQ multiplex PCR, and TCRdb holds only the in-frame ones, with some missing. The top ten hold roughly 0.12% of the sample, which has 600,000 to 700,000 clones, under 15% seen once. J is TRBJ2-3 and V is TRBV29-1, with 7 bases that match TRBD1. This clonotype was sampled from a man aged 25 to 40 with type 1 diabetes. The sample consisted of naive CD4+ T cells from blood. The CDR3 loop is CSGEGQASTDTQYF. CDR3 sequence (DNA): TGCAGCGGTGAAGGACAGGCTAGCACAGATACGCAGTATTTT.